This TCR beta chain originates from a study of T cell responses to AZD1222 COVID-19 vaccine. Sequenced by immunoSEQ multiplex PCR; TCRdb stores in-frame clones only, minus some. This sample has 120,000 to 150,000 clones, with approximately 89% found just once. General observations from the study: Distributed over spike, vaccine-associated CD4 TCRs predominated at 160-218 and 743-854. Close to half of spike-specific TCRs reportedly recognize unmutated variant regions.

Points on this clone: Its antigen is undetermined.

In germline, CDR1 is ENHRY, CDR2 SYGVKD. This CDR3 has 14 amino acids. V gave up 7 bases and J gave up 8 bases, with 18 bases separating them. Sequencing was performed on peripheral blood, taken on day 0 of AZD1222 vaccination. The chain combines TRBV10-3 with TRBJ1-3; no firm D call. This sequence was found in an adult in good health. CDR3 in DNA: TGTGCCATCACCCGGACGACGCCGGAGGACACCATATATTTT. Translating it yields CAITRTTPEDTIYF.